This TCR beta chain was retrieved from a study of Ad26.COV2.S vaccination and SARS-CoV-2 variants. Whole-study context: Recipients of Ad26.COV2.S got it intramuscularly, once or twice 56 days apart.

The treatment is: over 15 received Ad26.COV2.S at low or high dose, single or two shots; about 5 received placebo; per-sample allocation not given. Material that was analyzed had been drawn on day 63 after the first vaccine or placebo injection. Findings of the study overall: Spike-specific TCR breadth in vaccine recipients exceeded that seen in placebo recipients.

Some clones are missing from TCRdb's copy, which holds only in-frame ones; the method was immunoSEQ multiplex PCR. The table records 350,000 to 450,000 clones, roughly 90% of them present only once. Unmatched junction bases numbered 7, after V lost 5 bases and J lost 3 bases. The CDR3 contains 14 residues. Germline CDR1 reads SGHRS; CDR2 reads YFSETQ. On this clone itself: What it binds is not known.

The sample here was peripheral blood, taken in a trial of Ad26.COV2.S vaccine versus placebo. J is TRBJ2-5 and V is TRBV5-1, with 7 bases that match TRBD1. This clonotype was obtained from a person between 18 and 65 years old who received the Ad26.COV2.S COVID-19 vaccine or a placebo. Here the CDR3 reads CASSRDRAKETQYF. The DNA of the CDR3 is TGCGCCAGCAGTCGGGACAGAGCAAAAGAGACCCAGTACTTC.